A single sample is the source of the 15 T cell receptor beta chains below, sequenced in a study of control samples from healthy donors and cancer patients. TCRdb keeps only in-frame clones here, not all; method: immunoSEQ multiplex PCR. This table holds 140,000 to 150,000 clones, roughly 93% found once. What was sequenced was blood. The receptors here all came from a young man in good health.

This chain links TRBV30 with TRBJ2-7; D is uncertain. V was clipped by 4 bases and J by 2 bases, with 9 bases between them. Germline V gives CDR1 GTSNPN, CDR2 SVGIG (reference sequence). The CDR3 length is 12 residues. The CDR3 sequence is CAWNGPTYEQYF. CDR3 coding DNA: TGTGCCTGGAACGGGCCCACCTACGAGCAGTACTTC.

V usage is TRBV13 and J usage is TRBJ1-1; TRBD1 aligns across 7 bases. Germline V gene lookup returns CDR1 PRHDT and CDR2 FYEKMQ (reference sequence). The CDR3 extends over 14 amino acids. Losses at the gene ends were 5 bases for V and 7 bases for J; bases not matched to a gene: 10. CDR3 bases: TGTGCCAGCAGCCTCTCCGGGGGACAGAGTGAAGCTTTCTTT. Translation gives CASSLSGGQSEAFF.

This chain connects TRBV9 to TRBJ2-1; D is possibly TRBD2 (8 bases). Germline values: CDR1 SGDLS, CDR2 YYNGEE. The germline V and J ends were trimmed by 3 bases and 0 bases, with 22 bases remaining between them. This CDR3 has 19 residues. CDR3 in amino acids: CASSAPGPGGDSSYNEQFF. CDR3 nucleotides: TGTGCCAGCAGCGCCCCGGGGCCCGGGGGGGACAGCTCCTACAATGAGCAGTTCTTC.

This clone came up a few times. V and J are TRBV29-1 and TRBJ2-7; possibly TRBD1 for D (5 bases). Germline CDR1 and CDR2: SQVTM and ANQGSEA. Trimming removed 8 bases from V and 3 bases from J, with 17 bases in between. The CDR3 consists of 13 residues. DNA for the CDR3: TGCAGCTACCGCAGGGAAAACGGCTACGAGCAGTACTTC. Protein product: CSYRRENGYEQYF.

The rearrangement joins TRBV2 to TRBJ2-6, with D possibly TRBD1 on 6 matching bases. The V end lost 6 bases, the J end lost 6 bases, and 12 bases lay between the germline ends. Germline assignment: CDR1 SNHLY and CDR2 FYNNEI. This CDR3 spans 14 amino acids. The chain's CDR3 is CASSKGGPANVLTF. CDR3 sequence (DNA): TGTGCCAGCAGCAAAGGGGGTCCGGCCAACGTCCTGACTTTC.

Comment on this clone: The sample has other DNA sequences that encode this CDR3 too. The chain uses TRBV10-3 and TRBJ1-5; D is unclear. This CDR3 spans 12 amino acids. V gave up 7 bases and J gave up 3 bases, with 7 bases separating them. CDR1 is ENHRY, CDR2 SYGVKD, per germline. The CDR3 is CAIKGDNQPQHF. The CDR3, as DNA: TGTGCCATCAAAGGAGACAATCAGCCCCAGCATTTT.

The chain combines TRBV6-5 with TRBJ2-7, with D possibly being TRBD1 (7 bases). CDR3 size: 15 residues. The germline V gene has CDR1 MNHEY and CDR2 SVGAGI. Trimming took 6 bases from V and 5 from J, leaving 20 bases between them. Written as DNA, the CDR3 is TGTGCCAGCAGGCCTAATTCCCAGGGGGAGGACGAGCAGTACTTC. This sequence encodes CASRPNSQGEDEQYF.

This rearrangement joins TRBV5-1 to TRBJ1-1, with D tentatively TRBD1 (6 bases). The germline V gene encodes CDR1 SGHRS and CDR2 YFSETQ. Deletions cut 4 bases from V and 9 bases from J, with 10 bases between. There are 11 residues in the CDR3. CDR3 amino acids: CASSNGQQAFF. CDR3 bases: TGCGCCAGCAGCAACGGACAGCAAGCTTTCTTT.

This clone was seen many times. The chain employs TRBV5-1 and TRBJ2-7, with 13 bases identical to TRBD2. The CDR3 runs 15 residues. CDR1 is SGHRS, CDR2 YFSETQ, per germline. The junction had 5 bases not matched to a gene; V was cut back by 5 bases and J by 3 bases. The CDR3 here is CASSWTSGSLYEQYF. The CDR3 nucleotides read TGCGCCAGCAGTTGGACTAGCGGGAGCCTCTACGAGCAGTACTTC.

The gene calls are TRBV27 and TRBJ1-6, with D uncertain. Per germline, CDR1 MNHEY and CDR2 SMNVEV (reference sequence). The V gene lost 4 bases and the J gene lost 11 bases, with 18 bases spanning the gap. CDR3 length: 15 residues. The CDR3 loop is CASSSLPFGRPPLHF. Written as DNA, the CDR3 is TGTGCCAGCAGTTCCCTACCATTCGGACGTCCACCCCTCCACTTT.

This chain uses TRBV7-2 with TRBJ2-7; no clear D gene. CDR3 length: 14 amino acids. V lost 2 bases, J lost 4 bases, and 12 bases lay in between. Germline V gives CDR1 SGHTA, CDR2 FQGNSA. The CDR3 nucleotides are TGTGCCAGCAGCTTAACTCCCGGGTATTACGAGCAGTACTTC. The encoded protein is CASSLTPGYYEQYF.

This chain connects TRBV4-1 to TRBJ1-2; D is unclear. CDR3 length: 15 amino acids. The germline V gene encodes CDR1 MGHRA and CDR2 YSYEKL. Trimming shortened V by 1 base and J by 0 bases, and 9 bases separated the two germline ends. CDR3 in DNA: TGCGCCAGCAGCCAAGTAACAGCTCCTAACTATGGCTACACCTTC. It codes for CASSQVTAPNYGYTF.

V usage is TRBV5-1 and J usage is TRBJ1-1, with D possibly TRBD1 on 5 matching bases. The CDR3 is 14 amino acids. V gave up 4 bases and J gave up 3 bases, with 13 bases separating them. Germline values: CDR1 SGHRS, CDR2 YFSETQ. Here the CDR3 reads CASSRNDRYTEAFF. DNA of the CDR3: TGCGCCAGCAGCCGGAACGACAGATACACTGAAGCTTTCTTT.

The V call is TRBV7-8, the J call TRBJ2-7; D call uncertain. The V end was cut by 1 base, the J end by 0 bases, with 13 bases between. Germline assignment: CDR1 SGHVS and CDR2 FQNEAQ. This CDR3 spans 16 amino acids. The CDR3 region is CASSLGAQHSSYEQYF. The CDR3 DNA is TGTGCCAGCAGCTTAGGGGCACAGCACAGCTCCTACGAGCAGTACTTC.

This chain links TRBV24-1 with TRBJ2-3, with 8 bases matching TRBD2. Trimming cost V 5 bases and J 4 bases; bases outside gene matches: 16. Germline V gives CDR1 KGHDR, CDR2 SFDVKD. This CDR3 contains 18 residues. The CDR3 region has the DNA TGTGCCACCAGTGCGGGGGGGTGGGACCCCCTAATCTCAGATACGCAGTATTTT. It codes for CATSAGGWDPLISDTQYF.